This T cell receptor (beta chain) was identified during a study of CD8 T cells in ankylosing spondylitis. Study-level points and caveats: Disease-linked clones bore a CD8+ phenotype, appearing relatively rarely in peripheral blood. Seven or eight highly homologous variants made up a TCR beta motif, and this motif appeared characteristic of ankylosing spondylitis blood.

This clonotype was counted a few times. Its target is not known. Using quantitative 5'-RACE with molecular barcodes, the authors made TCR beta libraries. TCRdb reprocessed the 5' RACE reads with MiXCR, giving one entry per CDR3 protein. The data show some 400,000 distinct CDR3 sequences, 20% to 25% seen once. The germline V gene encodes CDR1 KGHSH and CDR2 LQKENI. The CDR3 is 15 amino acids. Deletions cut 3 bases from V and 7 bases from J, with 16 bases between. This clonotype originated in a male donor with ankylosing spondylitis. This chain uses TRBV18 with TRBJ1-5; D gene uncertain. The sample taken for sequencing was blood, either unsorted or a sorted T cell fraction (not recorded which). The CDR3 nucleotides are TGTGCCAGCTCACCTGAGAGGGCGAGGGAACAGCCCCAGCATTTT. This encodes CASSPERAREQPQHF.